Listed below are T cell receptor beta chains from one sample, sequenced in a study of human T cells and chemical hapten exposure. TCRdb used MiXCR to reprocess the RACE reads, holding one entry per CDR3 protein. The repertoire has about 350,000 distinct CDR3 sequences, roughly 6.3% of them found once; the top ten carry about 5%. The material sequenced was whole blood, taken in connection with sensitization to the hapten diphenylcyclopropenone (DPC). The receptor set was obtained from a woman aged 18-29 years with alopecia areata. Some clones in this sample may be carry-over from other donors' samples. Each CDR3 is given with its conserved first and last residue. A D gene is named only where the DNA matches it firmly. For some rows the clone size is stated as once, few or many, or as a class when expanded; others skip it.

length: 16; J: TRBJ2-7; D: -; size: few; V: TRBV3-1; CDR3: CASSLRVAGAGDEQYF; DNA: TGTGCCAGCAGCCTGAGGGTCGCAGGGGCGGGCGACGAGCAGTACTTC
length: 15; J: TRBJ1-2; D: TRBD1; size: many; V: TRBV10-3; CDR3: CAISGVRDRGDGYTF; DNA: TGTGCCATCAGTGGGGTCCGGGACAGGGGAGATGGCTACACCTTC
length: 16; J: TRBJ1-1; D: TRBD1; size: many; V: TRBV5-4; CDR3: CASSSRGAAMNTEAFF; DNA: TGTGCCAGCAGCTCCAGGGGGGCAGCCATGAACACTGAAGCTTTCTTT
length: 16; J: TRBJ2-3; D: -; size: -; V: TRBV12-3/TRBV12-4; CDR3: CASSLAGTIVTDTQYF; DNA: TGTGCCAGCAGTTTAGCCGGGACGATTGTTACAGATACGCAGTATTTT
length: 12; J: TRBJ2-1; D: TRBD2; size: many; V: TRBV12-3/TRBV12-4; CDR3: CASSPPSGEQFF; DNA: TGTGCCAGCAGTCCGCCTAGCGGGGAGCAGTTCTTC
length: 13; J: TRBJ1-4; D: -; size: -; V: TRBV2; CDR3: CASTDTSVEKLFF; DNA: TGTGCCAGCACGGACACGTCTGTCGAAAAACTGTTTTTT
length: 14; J: TRBJ1-2; D: -; size: few; V: TRBV6-5; CDR3: CASRIRPGFRGYTF; DNA: TGTGCCAGCCGAATCCGGCCGGGATTCAGAGGCTACACCTTC
length: 15; J: TRBJ1-1; D: TRBD1; size: few; V: TRBV4-3; CDR3: CASSQGQGAPTEAFF; DNA: TGCGCCAGCAGCCAAGGACAGGGGGCTCCCACTGAAGCTTTCTTT
length: 14; J: TRBJ1-1; D: -; size: many; V: TRBV28; CDR3: CATDQLELNTEAFF; DNA: TGTGCCACCGACCAACTGGAGCTGAACACTGAAGCTTTCTTT
length: 15; J: TRBJ2-7; D: TRBD2; size: -; V: TRBV27; CDR3: CASSDGLAGVYEQYF; DNA: TGTGCCAGCAGTGACGGACTAGCGGGGGTCTACGAGCAGTACTTC
length: 16; J: TRBJ2-3; D: TRBD2; size: many; V: TRBV10-3; CDR3: CAISGLAGTITDTQYF; DNA: TGTGCCATCAGTGGACTAGCGGGGACAATCACAGATACGCAGTATTTT
length: 15; J: TRBJ2-3; D: TRBD2; size: many; V: TRBV6-4; CDR3: CASSEKRGAVDTQYF; DNA: TGTGCCAGCAGTGAGAAGCGGGGGGCCGTAGATACGCAGTATTTT
length: 14; J: TRBJ1-2; D: TRBD1; size: few; V: TRBV6-5; CDR3: CASGRQGANYGYTF; DNA: TGTGCCAGCGGTCGACAGGGAGCTAACTATGGCTACACCTTC
length: 13; J: TRBJ2-6; D: -; size: many; V: TRBV3-1; CDR3: CASSQRGANVLTF; DNA: TGTGCCAGCAGCCAACGGGGGGCCAACGTCCTGACTTTC
length: 14; J: TRBJ2-5; D: -; size: -; V: TRBV15; CDR3: CATSAGQISETQYF; DNA: TGTGCCACCAGCGCCGGACAGATCTCAGAGACCCAGTACTTC
length: 15; J: TRBJ1-6; D: -; size: many; V: TRBV20-1; CDR3: CSATRASSYNSPLHF; DNA: TGCAGTGCAACAAGGGCGAGCTCCTATAATTCACCCCTCCACTTT
length: 17; J: TRBJ2-7; D: -; size: -; V: TRBV11-2; CDR3: CASSPRDSGHVNYEQYF; DNA: TGTGCCAGCAGCCCGCGGGACAGCGGCCATGTAAACTACGAGCAGTACTTC
length: 13; J: TRBJ2-1; D: -; size: few; V: TRBV20-1; CDR3: CSARDQISGEQFF; DNA: TGCAGTGCTAGAGATCAGATTAGTGGGGAGCAGTTCTTC
length: 15; J: TRBJ2-3; D: TRBD2; size: many; V: TRBV7-8; CDR3: CASSPRRGGGDTQYF; DNA: TGTGCCAGCAGCCCCAGACGGGGGGGCGGGGATACGCAGTATTTT
length: 15; J: TRBJ1-5; D: -; size: many; V: TRBV9; CDR3: CASSVEGVPYQPQHF; DNA: TGTGCCAGCAGCGTAGAAGGGGTACCCTATCAGCCCCAGCATTTT
length: 14; J: TRBJ1-5; D: -; size: many; V: TRBV7-2; CDR3: CASSPDRGGQPQHF; DNA: TGTGCCAGCAGTCCAGACCGAGGAGGTCAGCCCCAGCATTTT
length: 15; J: TRBJ1-1; D: -; size: many; V: TRBV18; CDR3: CASSPMTGGDTEAFF; DNA: TGTGCCAGCTCACCGATGACAGGAGGGGACACTGAAGCTTTCTTT
length: 14; J: TRBJ1-6; D: -; size: many; V: TRBV6-5; CDR3: CASRETDYNSPLHF; DNA: TGTGCCAGCAGAGAGACAGATTATAATTCACCCCTCCACTTT
length: 16; J: TRBJ1-2; D: -; size: many; V: TRBV20-1; CDR3: CSASGSAGRSNYGYTF; DNA: TGCAGTGCTAGTGGTTCGGCAGGGAGGTCTAACTATGGCTACACCTTC
length: 16; J: TRBJ1-2; D: TRBD1; size: many; V: TRBV4-1; CDR3: CASRNRGTRLGDGYTF; DNA: TGCGCCAGCAGGAACAGGGGTACCCGGTTAGGGGATGGCTACACCTTC
length: 16; J: TRBJ1-4; D: TRBD1; size: -; V: TRBV9; CDR3: CASSPLSGQAGEKLFF; DNA: TGTGCCAGCAGCCCGCTCAGCGGACAGGCTGGAGAAAAACTGTTTTTT
length: 14; J: TRBJ1-6; D: TRBD1; size: few; V: TRBV6-1; CDR3: CASSAGQGTSPLHF; DNA: TGTGCCAGCAGTGCGGGACAGGGGACTTCACCCCTCCACTTT
length: 17; J: TRBJ1-2; D: -; size: many; V: TRBV4-3; CDR3: CASSQVLRGSQGYGYTF; DNA: TGCGCCAGCAGCCAAGTTCTGAGGGGCTCTCAGGGATATGGCTACACCTTC
length: 15; J: TRBJ2-1; D: -; size: few; V: TRBV28; CDR3: CASSPDSSPYNEQFF; DNA: TGTGCCAGTTCCCCGGACAGCAGCCCCTACAATGAGCAGTTCTTC
length: 18; J: TRBJ2-3; D: TRBD2; size: many; V: TRBV7-2; CDR3: CASSFRLAGGTSTDTQYF; DNA: TGTGCCAGCAGCTTCCGACTAGCGGGGGGGACTAGCACAGATACGCAGTATTTT
length: 15; J: TRBJ1-2; D: TRBD1; size: many; V: TRBV20-1; CDR3: CSARTDRVQTYGYTF; DNA: TGCAGTGCTAGAACGGACAGGGTGCAGACCTATGGCTACACCTTC
length: 15; J: TRBJ1-1; D: -; size: few; V: TRBV6-5; CDR3: CASSYSGGINTEAFF; DNA: TGTGCCAGCAGTTACAGTGGGGGGATCAACACTGAAGCTTTCTTT
length: 14; J: TRBJ2-5; D: -; size: -; V: TRBV9; CDR3: CASSVEGRRRTQYF; DNA: TGTGCCAGCAGCGTAGAGGGCAGGAGGAGGACCCAGTACTTC
length: 16; J: TRBJ1-1; D: -; size: few; V: TRBV5-1; CDR3: CASSLMAGDSNTEAFF; DNA: TGCGCCAGCAGCTTGATGGCGGGTGATTCGAACACTGAAGCTTTCTTT
length: 16; J: TRBJ1-6; D: TRBD1; size: few; V: TRBV3-1; CDR3: CASSQEQGIYNSPLHF; DNA: TGTGCCAGCAGCCAAGAACAGGGGATCTATAATTCACCCCTCCACTTT
length: 14; J: TRBJ2-3; D: -; size: many; V: TRBV6-6; CDR3: CASRRSVLTDTQYF; DNA: TGTGCCAGCAGGCGGTCAGTCCTCACAGATACGCAGTATTTT
length: 16; J: TRBJ1-6; D: -; size: many; V: TRBV4-3; CDR3: CASSQDYLLYNSPLHF; DNA: TGCGCCAGCAGCCAAGACTACCTCCTCTATAATTCACCCCTCCACTTT
length: 15; J: TRBJ1-3; D: -; size: many; V: TRBV12-3/TRBV12-4; CDR3: CASGPLAGYGNTIYF; DNA: TGTGCCAGCGGTCCTCTTGCAGGATATGGAAACACCATATATTTT
length: 14; J: TRBJ1-4; D: TRBD1; size: -; V: TRBV3-1; CDR3: CASSPRDRVEKLFF; DNA: TGTGCCAGCAGCCCACGGGACAGGGTTGAAAAACTGTTTTTT
length: 15; J: TRBJ1-2; D: -; size: many; V: TRBV29-1; CDR3: CSTQITGKVGYGYTF; DNA: TGCAGCACCCAAATTACAGGGAAAGTAGGCTATGGCTACACCTTC
length: 15; J: TRBJ1-2; D: -; size: -; V: TRBV2; CDR3: CASSDLAITISGYTF; DNA: TGTGCCAGCAGTGATTTAGCAATAACGATTTCTGGCTACACCTTC
length: 17; J: TRBJ1-6; D: TRBD1; size: many; V: TRBV20-1; CDR3: CSAAPPSGGSYNSPLHF; DNA: TGCAGTGCTGCACCGCCTTCAGGGGGCTCCTATAATTCACCCCTCCACTTT
length: 12; J: TRBJ2-1; D: -; size: many; V: TRBV12-3/TRBV12-4; CDR3: CASSLGDGEQFF; DNA: TGTGCCAGCAGTTTGGGGGACGGGGAGCAGTTCTTC
length: 18; J: TRBJ1-1; D: -; size: few; V: TRBV12-3/TRBV12-4; CDR3: CASSLVGRTPMIDTEAFF; DNA: TGTGCCAGCAGTTTAGTTGGCAGGACGCCTATGATCGACACTGAAGCTTTCTTT